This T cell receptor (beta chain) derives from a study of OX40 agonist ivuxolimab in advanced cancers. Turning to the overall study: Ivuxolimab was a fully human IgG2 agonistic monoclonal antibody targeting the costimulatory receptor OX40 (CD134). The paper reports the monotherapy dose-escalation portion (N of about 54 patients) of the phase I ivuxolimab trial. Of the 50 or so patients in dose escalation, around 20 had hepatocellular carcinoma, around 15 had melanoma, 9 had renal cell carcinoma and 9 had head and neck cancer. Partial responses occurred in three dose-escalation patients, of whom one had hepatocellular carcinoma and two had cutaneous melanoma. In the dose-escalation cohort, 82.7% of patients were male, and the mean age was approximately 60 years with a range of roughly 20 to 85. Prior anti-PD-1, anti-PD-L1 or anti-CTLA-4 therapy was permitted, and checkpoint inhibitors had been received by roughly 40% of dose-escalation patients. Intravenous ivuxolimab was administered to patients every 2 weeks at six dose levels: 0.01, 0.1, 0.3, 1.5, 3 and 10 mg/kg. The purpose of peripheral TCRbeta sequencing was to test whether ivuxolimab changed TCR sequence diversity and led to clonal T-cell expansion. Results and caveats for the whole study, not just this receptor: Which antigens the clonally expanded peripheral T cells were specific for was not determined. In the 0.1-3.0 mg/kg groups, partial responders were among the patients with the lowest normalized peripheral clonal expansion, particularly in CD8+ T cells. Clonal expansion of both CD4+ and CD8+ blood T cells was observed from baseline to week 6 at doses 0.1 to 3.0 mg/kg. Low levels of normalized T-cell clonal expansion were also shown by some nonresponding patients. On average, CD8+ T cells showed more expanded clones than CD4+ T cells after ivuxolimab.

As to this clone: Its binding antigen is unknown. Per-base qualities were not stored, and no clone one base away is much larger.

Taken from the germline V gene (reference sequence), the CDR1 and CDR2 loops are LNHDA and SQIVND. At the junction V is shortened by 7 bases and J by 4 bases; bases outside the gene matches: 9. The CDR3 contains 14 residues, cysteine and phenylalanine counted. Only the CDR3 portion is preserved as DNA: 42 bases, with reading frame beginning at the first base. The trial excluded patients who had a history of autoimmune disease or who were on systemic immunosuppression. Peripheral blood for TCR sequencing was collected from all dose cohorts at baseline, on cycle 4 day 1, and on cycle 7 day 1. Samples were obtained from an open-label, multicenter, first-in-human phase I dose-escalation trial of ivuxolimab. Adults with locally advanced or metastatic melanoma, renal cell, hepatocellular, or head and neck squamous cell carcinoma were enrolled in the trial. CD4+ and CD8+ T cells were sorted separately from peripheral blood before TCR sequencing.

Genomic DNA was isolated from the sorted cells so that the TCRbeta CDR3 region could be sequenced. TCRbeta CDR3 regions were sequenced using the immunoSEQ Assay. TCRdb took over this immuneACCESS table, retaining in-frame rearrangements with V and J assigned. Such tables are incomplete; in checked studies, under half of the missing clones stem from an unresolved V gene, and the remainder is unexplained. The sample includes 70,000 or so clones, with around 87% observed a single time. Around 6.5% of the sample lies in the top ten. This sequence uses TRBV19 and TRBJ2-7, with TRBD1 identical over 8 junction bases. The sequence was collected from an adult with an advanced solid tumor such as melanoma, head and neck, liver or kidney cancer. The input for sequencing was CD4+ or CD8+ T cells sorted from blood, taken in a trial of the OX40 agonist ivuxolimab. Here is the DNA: TGTGCCAGTACCGCCGGGACAGGAGATTACGAGCAGTACTTC. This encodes CASTAGTGDYEQYF.